The text below deals with one T cell receptor beta chain. Its specificity is not known. In the same sample, other DNA sequences code for this CDR3. The method was immunoSEQ multiplex PCR; TCRdb's version includes in-frame clones alone and lacks a portion of them. Found here are around 300,000 clones, roughly 85% of them singletons; the top ten hold 6.5% to 8.5%. Trimming pared 0 bases from V and 5 bases from J, leaving 7 bases between. CDR3 length equals 13 residues. The germline gives CDR1 MNHEY, CDR2 SVGAGI. For TCR beta libraries, approximately 2 micrograms of genomic DNA were obtained from cryopreserved PBMCs. This sample is part of a study of cytotoxic CD8 clonotypes in ibrutinib-treated CLL. Across the study: There were about 11 relapsed/refractory patients and about 14 treatment-naive patients, and under 18 were IGHV unmutated. Regarding the study as a whole: Baseline levels of clonality went above those of age-matched healthy donors and moved with circulating CD8+ T-cell counts.

The sequencing used PBMCs, collected before ibrutinib treatment. The sequence was obtained from a human donor with chronic lymphocytic leukemia. This chain connects TRBV6-5 to TRBJ1-1; D is unresolved. The CDR3 sequence is CASSYSRVTEAFF. Written as DNA, the CDR3 is TGTGCCAGCAGTTACTCCCGGGTGACTGAAGCTTTCTTT.